The clone carrying this T cell receptor beta chain was seen only a few times. Its cognate antigen is unknown. TCR beta VDJ and CDR3 profiling used genomic DNA as template. TCRdb reprocessed the reads via MiXCR and lists one record per CDR3 protein. Among 150,000 to 170,000 distinct CDR3 sequences listed, roughly 49% were seen once. Patients chosen for sequencing had shown CD8+CD57+ cell expansion by flow cytometry. Every patient was diagnosed with severe acquired aplastic anemia. Untreated patients provided the blood samples, with no therapy given before sampling. These data originate in a study of CD8+CD57+ T cells in acquired aplastic anemia. Overall study context: Sorted CD4+ and CD8+ cell DNA averaged roughly 3.2 ug.

Trimming took 0 bases from V and 2 from J, leaving 17 bases between them. This CDR3 contains 17 residues. Germline CDR1 is SQVTM and CDR2 is ANQGSEA. Study-level findings and limits: In common between the patients and the controls were twenty-nine CD8+ CDR3 sequences.

Sequencing was done on a sample of sorted CD4+, CD8+, or CD8+CD57+ T cells (not recorded which) from PBMCs. The TCR was taken from a human donor with aplastic anemia. The rearrangement links TRBV29-1 to TRBJ2-1; D is possibly TRBD2 (7 bases). CDR3 sequence reads: CSVEDPAGALTYNEQFF. CDR3 DNA: TGCAGCGTTGAAGATCCGGCGGGGGCTCTCACCTACAATGAGCAGTTCTTC.